The 5 T cell receptor beta chains below were found in one sample sequenced in a study of molecular identifiers for immune sequencing clone quantification. Via MiXCR, TCRdb re-called the PCR reads, giving one row per CDR3 protein. The sample contains more than 550,000 distinct CDR3 sequences, over 25% of which appear only once. Source material: naive CD8+ T cells from blood, with Jurkat cell RNA spiked in. The subset was: FACS-sorted CD8+CD4-CCR7+CD45RA+ naive T cells. These receptors originate from a human donor in good health. Some libraries in this study had Jurkat cell RNA spiked in.

This clonotype has more than one count but fewer than ten. The chain is built from TRBV6-5 and TRBJ1-6; possible D gene TRBD1, 5 bases. Germline values: CDR1 MNHEY, CDR2 SVGAGI. Trimming stripped 3 bases from V and 8 bases from J, with 11 bases between. The CDR3 totals 14 residues. Here the CDR3 reads CASSYGTEHSPLHF. CDR3 DNA: TGTGCCAGCAGTTATGGGACCGAACATTCACCCCTCCACTTT.

This clonotype showed up just a few times. V and J are TRBV4-1 and TRBJ2-4, with D possibly TRBD1 on 6 matching bases. The V and J ends lost 0 bases and 9 bases respectively, with 12 bases between them. The CDR3 has 14 amino acids. In germline, CDR1 is MGHRA, CDR2 YSYEKL. The CDR3 here is CASSQENRDGIQYF. The DNA for the CDR3 is TGCGCCAGCAGCCAAGAAAACAGGGATGGCATTCAGTACTTC.

Worth noting for this clonotype: This may be a read error: a much more frequent sequence differs by one nucleotide. The rearrangement joins TRBV4-1 to TRBJ2-5; possibly TRBD1 or TRBD2 for D (5 bases each). CDR1 MGHRA and CDR2 YSYEKL come from the germline V gene. Trimming took off 3 bases at V and 4 bases at J, with 12 bases between the two ends. The CDR3 loop spans 14 amino acids. CDR3 region: CASSQHRDAETQYF. CDR3 DNA sequence: TGCGCCAGCAGCCAGCACCGGGACGCAGAGACCCAGTACTTC.

This clonotype was detected many times. This sequence joins TRBV2 and TRBJ2-3; 9 positions match TRBD1. CDR1 SNHLY and CDR2 FYNNEI come from the germline V gene. This CDR3 is 14 amino acids long. V was clipped by 5 bases and J by 6 bases; unmatched bases: 6. CDR3: CASSPGTGMDTQYF. The CDR3 DNA follows: TGTGCCAGCAGTCCCGGGACAGGGATGGATACGCAGTATTTT.

This clonotype was observed at least ten times. The gene calls are TRBV7-2 and TRBJ2-1; 7 bases are a match to TRBD1. The CDR3 spans 14 residues. V dropped 1 base and J dropped 4; count of bases not matched to a gene: 1. The germline CDR1 and CDR2 sequences are SGHTA and FQGNSA. As DNA, the CDR3 is TGTGCCAGCAGCTTAGAGGGACAGTACAATGAGCAGTTCTTC. Its protein product is CASSLEGQYNEQFF. Looking up the rest from reference TRBV7-2 and TRBJ2-1 gives the full variable domain: GAGVSQSPSNKVTEKGKDVELRCDPISGHTALYWYRQSLGQGLEFLIYFQGNSAPDKSGLPSDRFSAERTGGSVSTLTIQRTQQEDSAVYLCASSLEGQYNEQFFGPGTRLTVL.